This T cell receptor beta chain was captured by sequencing in a study of blood T cell repertoires in COVID-19 (dated by TCRdb to 2020 to 2022). Concerning the study at large: Collaborator samples came from the United States, Italy and Spain and covered acute and convalescent phases of COVID-19. Deeply sampled blood TCRbeta repertoires from subjects exposed to, actively infected with, or recovered from COVID-19 were included in the dataset. The samples were drawn from the first 160 participants of the ongoing ImmuneRACE study and from 1,254 subjects provided by 6 global collaborators. HLA class I and class II types, where available, came from metadata supplied by the sample provider rather than from assay-based typing. The prospective study material was composed of cDNA or gDNA derived from T cells, B-cell-depleted T cells, or PBMCs. A de-identified subject ID, COVID-19 status, age in years and sex were almost always included in the sample metadata. The repertoires were released in a freely available public database meant as a resource for research on the immune response to SARS-CoV-2. Overall results and qualifications from the work: The quantity of clinical and demographic metadata differed by source and by participant and was supplied without curation.

TCRbeta CDR3 regions were amplified from genomic DNA by means of the immunoSEQ Assay, a bias-controlled multiplex PCR. In the paper's pipeline: Within the assay, amplification of reference gene primers was used to estimate how many nucleated cells each sample contained. To quantify the absolute abundance of each unique TCRbeta CDR3 rearrangement, sequence reads were collapsed and filtered. For each sample, productive Simpson clonality was calculated as the square root of Simpson's diversity index over productive rearrangements. TCRdb limited this immuneACCESS table to in-frame rearrangements with V and J called. A share of clones is missing; checked studies link under half to unresolved V genes, and the rest is unexplained. Clonal size and the V and J genes are those of that table, whereas D and trimming came from the DNA. The sample table shows roughly 480,000 clones, and roughly 89% are seen once. The ten top clones hold about 0.91% of the sample.

The CDR3 holds 14 amino acids from the cysteine to the phenylalanine. CDR3 DNA only is kept here, 42 bases in frame from base 1. In the germline V gene, CDR1 corresponds to SGHVS and CDR2 to FQNEAQ. V is clipped by 4 bases and J by 7 bases, and the sequence between their germline boundaries is 13 bases long. In Seattle, one collaborating source enrolled patients while the infection was active and tracked those patients longitudinally over the course of disease. Whole blood was collected in K2EDTA tubes by collaborating institutions according to the institutions' own protocols. For TCRbeta analysis, collaborators shipped samples in one of three forms: frozen whole blood, isolated PBMCs, or DNA extracted from either of those sample types. Comments on this clone: Its antigen specificity is not known. Nothing much larger sits one base from this clone, and base qualities are not available.

Recombination connected TRBV7-8 to TRBJ1-4; the D gene is possibly TRBD1, with 6 bases matching. The clonotype was recovered from a young man with COVID-19, enrolled during active disease. The sequenced material came from peripheral blood. CDR3 reads: CASSSPGVREKLFF. The sequenced DNA is TGTGCCAGCAGCTCCCCAGGGGTTCGTGAAAAACTGTTTTTT.